The 18 T cell receptor beta chains below come from one sample, sequenced in a study of T cell responses to AZD1222 COVID-19 vaccine. The repertoire was sequenced with immunoSEQ multiplex PCR; TCRdb's copy has only in-frame clones and lacks some. Among about 120,000 clones listed, roughly 90% were seen once. The source was peripheral blood, collected on day 0 of AZD1222 vaccination. These receptors all come from an adult in good health.

The DNA of the CDR3 is TGTGCCAGTAGTATAGTTTGGGGGGCGCGTACCGGGGAGCTGTTTTTT. Translating it yields CASSIVWGARTGELFF. This chain uses TRBV19 with TRBJ2-2; tentatively, D is TRBD1 or TRBD2 (6 bases each). The CDR3 is made up of 16 amino acids. Looked up from germline, CDR1 is LNHDA and CDR2 is SQIVND (reference sequence). V lost 1 base and J lost 5, with 14 bases in between.

The chain employs TRBV21-1 and TRBJ1-2; no DNA check was done on the table's D call, TRBD1. TRBV21-1 constitutes a pseudogene. The CDR3 loop spans 17 amino acids. In nucleotides, the CDR3 is TGTGCCAGCAGCAAAGTCCCGGGACAGGGGGCCGACTATGGCTACACCTTC. Protein sequence: CASSKVPGQGADYGYTF.

About this clone itself: In the same sample, other DNA sequences code for this CDR3. The chain is built from TRBV6-5 and TRBJ1-2; D is uncertain. This CDR3 region has 11 residues. In germline, CDR1 is MNHEY, CDR2 SVGAGI. V lost 6 bases, J lost 4 bases, and 6 bases lay in between. CDR3 amino acids: CASRVGYGYTF. In DNA form, the CDR3 reads TGTGCCAGCAGGGTTGGCTATGGCTACACCTTC.

The chain has TRBV11-2 and TRBJ2-1; a possible D gene is TRBD2 (6 bases). The germline CDR1 and CDR2 sequences are SGHAT and FQNNGV. Trimming left V 5 bases short and J 7 bases short, with 18 bases between. CDR3 length: 15 residues. The CDR3 bases are TGTGCCAGCAGCATCGAGAGGGACTTTGTTAATGAGCAGTTCTTC. It is translated as CASSIERDFVNEQFF.

The chain employs TRBV27 and TRBJ2-3, with TRBD2 matching over 7 bases. Germline CDR1 and CDR2: MNHEY and SMNVEV (reference sequence). CDR3 length: 16 residues. The ends lost 1 base at V and 6 bases at J; junction bases unmatched: 10. The CDR3 DNA follows: TGTGCCAGCAGTTTATATTGGCGGGGGATATCTGATACGCAGTATTTT. It yields the protein CASSLYWRGISDTQYF.

This clone was detected once. This chain joins TRBV7-6 and TRBJ2-3; unclear D gene. The V gene lost 0 bases and the J gene lost 4 bases, with 17 bases spanning the gap. The CDR3 contains 17 residues. Germline assignment: CDR1 SGHVS and CDR2 FNYEAQ. The CDR3, as DNA: TGTGCCAGCAGCTTAGCGGTTCGGGCGCTAGTGGCAGATACGCAGTATTTT. As protein: CASSLAVRALVADTQYF.

This chain links TRBV19 with TRBJ2-3; 8 positions agree with TRBD2. This CDR3 comprises 15 residues. The V and J ends lost 2 bases and 1 base, in that order; junction bases with no gene match: 2. Germline V gene data show CDR1 as LNHDA and CDR2 as SQIVND (reference sequence). CDR3 DNA sequence: TGTGCCAGTAGTATAAGCGGGGGACGCACAGATACGCAGTATTTT. This sequence encodes CASSISGGRTDTQYF.

The rearrangement joins TRBV12-1 to TRBJ1-4. TRBV12-1 is given as a pseudogene. The CDR3 runs 14 residues. CDR3 coding DNA: TGTGCCAGCAGCTTTGCGGTCTATAATGAAAAACTGTTTTTT. This translates into CASSFAVYNEKLFF.

This clone appeared a single time. V gene TRBV12-5 combines with J gene TRBJ1-3, with D possibly being TRBD1 (5 bases). Trimming pared 6 bases from V and 4 bases from J, leaving 16 bases between. The CDR3 spans 15 residues. Germline V gene sequence: CDR1 LGHNT, CDR2 FRNRAP. CDR3 sequence reads: CASGSDSQAGNTIYF. The DNA for the CDR3 is TGTGCTAGTGGCTCCGACAGCCAGGCGGGAAACACCATATATTTT.

This clone has a handful of counts. The chain joins TRBV19 to TRBJ2-7; possible D gene TRBD1, 6 bases. The germline V gene encodes CDR1 LNHDA and CDR2 SQIVND (reference sequence). V was trimmed by 3 bases and J by 5 bases, leaving 14 bases between them. CDR3 length equals 14 residues. CDR3 in DNA: TGTGCCAGTAGTATTCTGGGGGCGATAAACGAGCAGTACTTC. This gives the protein CASSILGAINEQYF.

The chain has TRBV12-3 or TRBV12-4 and TRBJ1-1; 10 bases are a match to TRBD1. The ends lost 6 bases at V and 7 bases at J; junction bases unmatched: 5. This CDR3 region has 13 residues. The CDR3 loop is CASRRDRGGEAFF. CDR3 coding DNA: TGTGCCAGCAGACGGGACAGGGGTGGTGAAGCTTTCTTT.

The genes are TRBV6-6 and TRBJ1-5, with D perhaps TRBD1 (5 bases). CDR3 size: 15 residues. Germline V gene sequence: CDR1 MNHNY, CDR2 SVGAGI (reference sequence). Trimming removed 2 bases at V and 0 bases at J, with 8 bases between. For the CDR3, the DNA is TGTGCCAGCAGTTACGGGACGGATAGCAATCAGCCCCAGCATTTT. As protein: CASSYGTDSNQPQHF.

The rearrangement uses TRBV3-1 (or the pseudogene TRBV3-2) and TRBJ1-5; 9 bases are a match to TRBD1. The CDR3 totals 16 residues. Germline V CDR1 and CDR2: LGHDT, YNNKEL (reference sequence). Trimming at V came to 3 bases and at J to 3 bases, leaving 6 bases not matched to a gene. The CDR3 loop reads CASSHTDRGDNQPQHF. As DNA, the CDR3 is TGTGCCAGCAGCCATACCGACAGGGGGGACAATCAGCCCCAGCATTTT.

This clone was observed once. The V call is TRBV20-1, the J call TRBJ1-1, with TRBD1 identical over 8 bases. V lost 3 bases to trimming and J lost 1 base; unmatched junction nucleotides: 7. This CDR3 has 15 residues. Germline lookup yields CDR1 DFQATT and CDR2 SNEGSKA (reference sequence). CDR3 loop: CSASAGGHWNTEAFF. CDR3 DNA: TGCAGTGCTAGTGCAGGGGGCCACTGGAACACTGAAGCTTTCTTT.

The chain joins TRBV5-1 to TRBJ2-3; D is uncertain. The CDR3 extends over 15 amino acids. Germline values: CDR1 SGHRS, CDR2 YFSETQ. Trimming cost V 0 bases and J 8 bases, with 16 bases left between them. The CDR3 reads CASSLGVGSGATQYF. CDR3 bases: TGCGCCAGCAGCTTGGGGGTAGGGTCCGGAGCTACGCAGTATTTT.

This CDR3 is CASSDHYGYTF. CDR3 nucleotide sequence: TGTGCCAGCAGTGACCACTATGGCTACACCTTC. The chain recombines TRBV6-1 with TRBJ1-2, with D unresolved. The CDR3 spans 11 residues. Germline V gene lookup returns CDR1 MNHNS and CDR2 SASEGT. V lost 3 bases to trimming and J lost 3 bases, with 2 bases between them.

J is TRBJ1-1 and V is TRBV12-5; D not resolved. The length of the CDR3 is 13 residues. Trimming removed 0 bases at V and 9 bases at J, with 11 bases between. Per germline, CDR1 LGHNT and CDR2 FRNRAP. CDR3 DNA: TGTGCTAGTGGTTTGGTACATATGCAGCAAGCTTTCTTT. The encoded protein is CASGLVHMQQAFF.

The chain joins TRBV9 to TRBJ2-7; TRBD2 matches at 7 bases. J was trimmed by 1 base and V by 3 bases; bases with no gene match: 13. From germline, CDR1 is SGDLS and CDR2 YYNGEE. This CDR3 region has 17 residues. CDR3 sequence reads: CASSAHFERGTSYEQYF. CDR3 sequence (DNA): TGTGCCAGCAGCGCTCACTTTGAGCGGGGAACATCCTACGAGCAGTACTTC.